This T cell receptor beta chain was sequenced for a study of PD-L1 blockade in urothelial cancer. At the level of the study: Prior regimens of chemotherapy numbered 0 to 3 per patient. A median of 141,255 T cells was found in the blood samples.

CDR3 length: 13 amino acids. The germline gives CDR1 MNHEY, CDR2 SMNVEV (reference sequence). The germline V and J ends were trimmed by 5 bases and 6 bases, with 14 bases remaining between them. The time point here: peripheral blood 6 weeks after treatment start. Sample contribution per patient ranged from 1 to 8, covering pretreatment and on-treatment. Produced via immunoSEQ multiplex PCR; TCRdb's table is partial and in-frame only. The sample lists about 41,000 clones, approximately 85% occurring once. This clonotype originated in a man in his 70s with urothelial cancer. This chain uses TRBV27 with TRBJ2-7, with D perhaps matching TRBD2 (6 bases). The source was PBMCs, collected around atezolizumab (anti-PD-L1) treatment. In nucleotides, the CDR3 is TGTGCCAGCAGTCTAGATAGGGGAGGCGAGCAGTACTTC. This sequence encodes CASSLDRGGEQYF.